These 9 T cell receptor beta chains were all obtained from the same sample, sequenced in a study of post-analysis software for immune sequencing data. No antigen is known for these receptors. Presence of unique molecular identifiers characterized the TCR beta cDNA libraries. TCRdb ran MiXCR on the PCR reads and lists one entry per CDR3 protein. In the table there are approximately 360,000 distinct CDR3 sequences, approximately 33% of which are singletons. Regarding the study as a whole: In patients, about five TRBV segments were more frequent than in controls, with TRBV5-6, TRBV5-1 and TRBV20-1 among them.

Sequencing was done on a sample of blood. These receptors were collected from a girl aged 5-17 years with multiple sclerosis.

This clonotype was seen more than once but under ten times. The CDR3: CASSQEGGRTHYGYTF. The CDR3 DNA follows: TGTGCCAGCAGCCAAGAGGGGGGTAGGACCCACTATGGCTACACCTTC. The V gene is TRBV4-2, the J gene TRBJ1-2; maybe TRBD1 (5 bases). Trimming removed 0 bases at V and 3 bases at J, with 14 bases between. There are 16 residues in the CDR3. The germline CDR1 and CDR2 sequences are LGHNA and YNFKEQ.

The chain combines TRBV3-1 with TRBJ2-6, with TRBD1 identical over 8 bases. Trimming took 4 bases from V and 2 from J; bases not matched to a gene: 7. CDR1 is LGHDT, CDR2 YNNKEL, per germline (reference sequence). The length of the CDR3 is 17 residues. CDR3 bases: TGTGCCAGCAGCCTCGGACAGGGTGGAGCTGGGGCCAACGTCCTGACTTTC. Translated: CASSLGQGGAGANVLTF.

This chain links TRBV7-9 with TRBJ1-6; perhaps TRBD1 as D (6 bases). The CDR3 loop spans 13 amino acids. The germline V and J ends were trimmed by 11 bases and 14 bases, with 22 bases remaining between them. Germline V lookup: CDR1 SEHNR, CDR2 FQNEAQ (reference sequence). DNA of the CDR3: TGTGCCCTAGGTGTGGGGGCTTCCGGGGCCCTCCACTTT. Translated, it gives CALGVGASGALHF.

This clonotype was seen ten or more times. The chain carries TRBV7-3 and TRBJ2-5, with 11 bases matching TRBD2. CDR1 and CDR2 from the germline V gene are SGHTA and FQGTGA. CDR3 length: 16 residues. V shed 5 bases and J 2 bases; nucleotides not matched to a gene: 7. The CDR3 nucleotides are TGTGCCAGCAGCCCATCCGGGACTAGCGGACAAGAGACCCAGTACTTC. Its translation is CASSPSGTSGQETQYF.

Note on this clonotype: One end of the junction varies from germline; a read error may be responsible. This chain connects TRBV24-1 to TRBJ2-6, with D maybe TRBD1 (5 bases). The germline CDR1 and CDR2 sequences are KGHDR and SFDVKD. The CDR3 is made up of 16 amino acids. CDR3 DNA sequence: TGTGCCACCACCTGGCCAGGGAACTCTGAGGCCAACGTCCTGACTTTC. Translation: CATTWPGNSEANVLTF.

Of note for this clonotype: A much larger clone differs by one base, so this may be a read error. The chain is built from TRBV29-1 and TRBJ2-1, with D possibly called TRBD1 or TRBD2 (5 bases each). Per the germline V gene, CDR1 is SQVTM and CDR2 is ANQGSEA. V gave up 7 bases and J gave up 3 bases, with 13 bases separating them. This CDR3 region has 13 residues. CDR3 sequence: CSGWGPDYNEQFF. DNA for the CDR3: TGCAGCGGCTGGGGACCTGACTACAATGAGCAGTTCTTC.

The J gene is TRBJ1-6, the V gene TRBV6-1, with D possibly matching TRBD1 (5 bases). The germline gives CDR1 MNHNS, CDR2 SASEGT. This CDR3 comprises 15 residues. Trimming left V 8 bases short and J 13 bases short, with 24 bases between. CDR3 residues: CASSLRDPLKWPLHF. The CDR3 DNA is TGTGCCAGCTCCCTCCGGGACCCACTTAAGTGGCCCCTCCACTTT.

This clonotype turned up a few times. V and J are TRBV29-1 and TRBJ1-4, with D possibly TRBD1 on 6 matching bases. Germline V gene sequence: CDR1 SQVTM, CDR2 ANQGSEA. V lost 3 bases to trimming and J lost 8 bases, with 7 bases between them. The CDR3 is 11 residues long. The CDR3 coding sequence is TGCAGCGTTGACACAGGGGAAAAACTGTTTTTT. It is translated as CSVDTGEKLFF.

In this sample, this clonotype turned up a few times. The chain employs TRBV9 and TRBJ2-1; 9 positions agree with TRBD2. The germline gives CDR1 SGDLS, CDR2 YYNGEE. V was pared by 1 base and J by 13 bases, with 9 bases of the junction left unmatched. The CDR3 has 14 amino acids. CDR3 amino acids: CASSVSSGLAEQFF. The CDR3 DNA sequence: TGTGCCAGCAGCGTATCGTCGGGACTAGCCGAACAGTTCTTC.